This T cell receptor beta chain originates from a study of T cell responses to AZD1222 COVID-19 vaccine. Germline V lookup: CDR1 MNHEY, CDR2 SVGEGT. This CDR3 contains 12 residues. The V end was cut by 4 bases, the J end by 2 bases, with 6 bases between. Assay: immunoSEQ multiplex PCR; the TCRdb copy retains only in-frame clones and omits some. In the table there are some 120,000 clones, about 90% of which are singletons. This chain links TRBV6-2 or TRBV6-3 with TRBJ2-7; D gene uncertain. The material sequenced was peripheral blood, taken on day 0 of AZD1222 vaccination. This clonotype was sampled from an adult in good health. The CDR3 DNA follows: TGTGCCAGCAGTTTAACCCCCTACGAGCAGTACTTC. Translation: CASSLTPYEQYF.